Listed here is a single TCR beta chain. The antigen is undetermined. The entry originates in a study of identical twins. Overall study findings and caveats: Reduced insertions were recorded for abundant cord blood beta clonotypes, with no such pattern in memory repertoires. Low generation-probability sequences were in excess among twin-shared out-of-frame alpha sequences. Monozygotic twin pairs showed more out-of-frame TCR alpha sharing than models estimated.

A single record per CDR3 protein comes from TCRdb applying MiXCR to the 5' RACE reads. This sample yields approximately 630,000 distinct CDR3 sequences, of which roughly 7.2% are seen a single time; 1.6% belongs to the top ten. The CDR3 is made up of 14 amino acids. Trimming at V came to 5 bases and at J to 4 bases, leaving 6 bases not matched to a gene. CDR1 MDHEN and CDR2 SYDVKM come from the germline V gene. This sample also belongs to another study, concerning yellow fever vaccine responses in identical twins.

The chain recombines TRBV28 with TRBJ1-1, with 8 nucleotides matching TRBD1. The sequence was collected from a woman younger than 35 in good health. Sequenced: PBMCs. The CDR3 here is CASSIYRGSTEAFF. DNA of the CDR3: TGTGCCAGCAGTATTTACAGGGGGAGCACTGAAGCTTTCTTT.